Listed below are T cell receptor beta chains from one sample, sequenced in a study of OX40 agonist ivuxolimab in advanced cancers. The data were produced by immunoSEQ multiplex PCR, yet TCRdb's version contains in-frame clones alone and is incomplete. Of more than 75,000 clones in the sample, 70% to 90% are singletons; the top ten hold about 1%. The source material was CD4+ or CD8+ T cells sorted from blood, sampled in a trial of the OX40 agonist ivuxolimab. The receptors derive from an adult with an advanced solid tumor such as melanoma, head and neck, liver or kidney cancer. Each CDR3 is given with its conserved first and last residue. A D gene is named only where the DNA matches it firmly. Clone size appears in some rows only: once, few, many, or a class for an expanded clone.

J gene: TRBJ1-6; D gene: -; clone size: -; V gene: TRBV27; CDR3 protein: CASSVTLESPLHF; CDR3 DNA: TGTGCCAGCAGTGTCACCCTGGAATCACCCCTCCACTTT
J gene: TRBJ2-2; D gene: TRBD2; clone size: -; V gene: TRBV10-2; CDR3 protein: CASTLGLAGGPAGELFF; CDR3 DNA: TGCGCCAGCACCCTGGGACTAGCGGGGGGGCCGGCCGGGGAGCTGTTTTTT
J gene: TRBJ2-7; D gene: -; clone size: -; V gene: TRBV5-1; CDR3 protein: CASSLGRDSYEQYF; CDR3 DNA: TGCGCCAGCAGCTTGGGTAGGGATTCCTACGAGCAGTACTTC
J gene: TRBJ1-2; D gene: -; clone size: -; V gene: TRBV19; CDR3 protein: CASSRRGGYTF; CDR3 DNA: TGTGCCAGTAGCCGCCGGGGGGGCTACACCTTC
J gene: TRBJ2-4; D gene: -; clone size: -; V gene: TRBV27; CDR3 protein: CASSLTGGARNIQYF; CDR3 DNA: TGTGCCAGCAGTTTAACGGGGGGCGCAAGGAACATTCAGTACTTC
J gene: TRBJ1-6; D gene: -; clone size: -; V gene: TRBV7-2; CDR3 protein: CASSLTSGYNSPLHF; CDR3 DNA: TGTGCCAGCAGCTTGACATCGGGATATAATTCACCCCTCCACTTT
J gene: TRBJ2-5; D gene: -; clone size: -; V gene: TRBV7-9; CDR3 protein: CASSLVFGAAEETQYF; CDR3 DNA: TGTGCCAGCAGCTTAGTATTTGGGGCAGCCGAAGAGACCCAGTACTTC
J gene: TRBJ2-3; D gene: TRBD2; clone size: -; V gene: TRBV11-2; CDR3 protein: CASSLDAGGRGDTQYF; CDR3 DNA: TGTGCCAGCAGCTTGGATGCGGGGGGGCGGGGAGATACGCAGTATTTT
J gene: TRBJ1-5; D gene: -; clone size: few; V gene: TRBV7-9; CDR3 protein: CASSLGTGQRHF; CDR3 DNA: TGTGCCAGCAGCTTAGGTACAGGGCAAAGGCATTTT
J gene: TRBJ2-1; D gene: TRBD2; clone size: -; V gene: TRBV27; CDR3 protein: CASSIIAGAYNEQFF; CDR3 DNA: TGTGCCAGCAGTATTATAGCGGGAGCTTACAATGAGCAGTTCTTC
J gene: TRBJ2-3; D gene: -; clone size: -; V gene: TRBV11-3; CDR3 protein: CASSFGLFTDTQYF; CDR3 DNA: TGTGCCAGCAGCTTCGGACTTTTCACAGATACGCAGTATTTT
J gene: TRBJ1-5; D gene: -; clone size: -; V gene: TRBV10-2; CDR3 protein: CASSDGPGNQPQHF; CDR3 DNA: TGCGCCAGCAGTGACGGACCCGGGAATCAGCCCCAGCATTTT
J gene: TRBJ1-2; D gene: -; clone size: few; V gene: TRBV2; CDR3 protein: CASHSYPDYGYTF; CDR3 DNA: TGTGCCAGCCACAGTTATCCGGACTATGGCTACACCTTC